The rows below give T cell receptor beta chains drawn from one sample of a study of cytomegalovirus exposure and HLA in healthy donors. The data were produced by immunoSEQ multiplex PCR, yet TCRdb's version contains in-frame clones alone and is incomplete. This repertoire comprises some 75,000 clones; its ten largest clones make up approximately 7.5%. Sequenced input: PBMCs. The source of these receptors is a female donor in good health and CMV-seropositive. The CDR3 runs from the conserved cysteine through the conserved F or W. A D gene is named only where the DNA matches it firmly.

v_call	d_call	j_call	cdr3_nt	cdr3_aa
TRBV6-6	TRBD2	TRBJ2-7	TGTGCCAGCACTGGGACTAGCGGATACGAGCAGTACTTC	CASTGTSGYEQYF
TRBV2	TRBD2	TRBJ2-7	TGTGCCAGCAGTGTCGGGCGGGGGGGCTCCTACGAGCAGTACTTC	CASSVGRGGSYEQYF
TRBV7-9	NA	TRBJ2-5	TGTGCCAGCAGCTCGGCCAGGGGAGTTGAGACCCAGTACTTC	CASSSARGVETQYF
TRBV10-2	TRBD1	TRBJ1-2	TGCGCCAGCAGTGCGGATTGGGACAGGGACGGTGGCTACACCTTC	CASSADWDRDGGYTF
TRBV19	TRBD1	TRBJ2-3	TGTGCCAGTAGGGACAGGGGGCGGCCAAGCACAGATACGCAGTATTTT	CASRDRGRPSTDTQYF
TRBV12-5	TRBD1	TRBJ1-2	TGTGCTAGTGGTTTGGTATCTCCCCCGGGACAGGTCTATGGCTACACCTTC	CASGLVSPPGQVYGYTF
TRBV10-3	TRBD1	TRBJ1-3	TGTGCCATCAGTGAGGAAGGGACAGCCGGAAACACCATATATTTT	CAISEEGTAGNTIYF
TRBV19	TRBD2	TRBJ2-3	TGTGCCAGCAGTAGCGGGGGGGACATGAATACGCAGTATTTT	CASSSGGDMNTQYF
TRBV6-5	TRBD1	TRBJ1-4	TGTGCCAGCAGTTCGGACAGGGCTTTTAATGAAAAACTGTTTTTT	CASSSDRAFNEKLFF
TRBV30	NA	TRBJ1-4	TGTGCCTGGAGATTGTCGGGGAATGAAAAACTGTTTTTT	CAWRLSGNEKLFF
TRBV28	TRBD1	TRBJ1-5	TGTGCCAGCAGATCCCCTAGACAGGGGGGAAATCAGCCCCAGCATTTT	CASRSPRQGGNQPQHF
TRBV5-1	NA	TRBJ2-3	TGCGCCAGCAGCCCGAGCTATAGCACAGATACGCAGTATTTT	CASSPSYSTDTQYF
TRBV28	TRBD1	TRBJ1-5	TGTGCCAGCAGTAGGGACAGGATTAGCAATCAGCCCCAGCATTTT	CASSRDRISNQPQHF
TRBV30	TRBD2	TRBJ2-1	TGTGCCTGGGGCTCGGGACTAGCGGCTTACAATGAGCAGTTCTTC	CAWGSGLAAYNEQFF
TRBV4-1	NA	TRBJ1-3	TGCGCCAGCAGCCAAGATGCCGTAGCCCCCTCTGGAAACACCATATATTTT	CASSQDAVAPSGNTIYF
TRBV6-1	TRBD1	TRBJ1-1	TGTGCCAGCACCAGACAGGGAGGAGGTGAAGCTTTCTTT	CASTRQGGGEAFF
TRBV5-4	TRBD1	TRBJ2-7	TGTGCCAGCAGTAACCCGGGACAGGGGGCCTACGAGCAGTACTTC	CASSNPGQGAYEQYF